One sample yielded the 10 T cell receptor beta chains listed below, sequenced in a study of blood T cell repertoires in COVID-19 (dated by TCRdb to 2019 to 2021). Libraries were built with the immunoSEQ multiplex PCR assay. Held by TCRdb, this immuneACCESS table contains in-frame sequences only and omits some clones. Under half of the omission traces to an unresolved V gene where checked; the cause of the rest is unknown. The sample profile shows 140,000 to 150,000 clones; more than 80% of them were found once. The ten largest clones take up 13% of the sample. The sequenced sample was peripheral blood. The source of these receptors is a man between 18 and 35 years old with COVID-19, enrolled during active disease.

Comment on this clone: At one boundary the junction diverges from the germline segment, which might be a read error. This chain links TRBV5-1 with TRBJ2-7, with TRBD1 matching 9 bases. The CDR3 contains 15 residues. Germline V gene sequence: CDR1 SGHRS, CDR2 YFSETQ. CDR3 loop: CASSETGGASHEQYF. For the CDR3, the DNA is TGCGCCAGCAGCGAAACAGGGGGCGCCTCCCACGAGCAGTACTTC.

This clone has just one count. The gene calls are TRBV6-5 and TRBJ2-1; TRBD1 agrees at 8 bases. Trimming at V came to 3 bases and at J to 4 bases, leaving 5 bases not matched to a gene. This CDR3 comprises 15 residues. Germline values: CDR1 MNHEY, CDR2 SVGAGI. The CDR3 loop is CASSYYRGKYNEQFF. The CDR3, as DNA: TGTGCCAGCAGTTATTACAGGGGGAAATACAATGAGCAGTTCTTC.

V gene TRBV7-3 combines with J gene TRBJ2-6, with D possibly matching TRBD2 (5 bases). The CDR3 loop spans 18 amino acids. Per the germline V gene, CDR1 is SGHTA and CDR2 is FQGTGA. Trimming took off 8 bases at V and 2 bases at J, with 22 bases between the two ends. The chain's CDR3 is CASQQIVVPRAGANVLTF. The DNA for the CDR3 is TGTGCCAGCCAACAAATAGTGGTTCCGCGGGCTGGGGCCAACGTCCTGACTTTC.

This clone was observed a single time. For the CDR3, the DNA is TGTGCCAGCAGTTACGTCGGGGACCAGTACTTC. It codes for CASSYVGDQYF. V gene TRBV6-6 combines with J gene TRBJ2-5; weak D call: TRBD2 (5 bases). This CDR3 has 11 residues. Trimming pared 2 bases from V and 10 bases from J, leaving 8 bases between. Germline CDR1 reads MNHNY; CDR2 reads SVGAGI (reference sequence).

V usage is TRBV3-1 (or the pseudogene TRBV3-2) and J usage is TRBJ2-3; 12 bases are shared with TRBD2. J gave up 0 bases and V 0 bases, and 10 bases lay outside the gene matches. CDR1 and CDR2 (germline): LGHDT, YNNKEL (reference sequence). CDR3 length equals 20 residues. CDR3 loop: CASSQEVVLAGGTSTDTQYF. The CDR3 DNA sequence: TGTGCCAGCAGCCAAGAAGTCGTACTAGCGGGAGGAACTAGCACAGATACGCAGTATTTT.

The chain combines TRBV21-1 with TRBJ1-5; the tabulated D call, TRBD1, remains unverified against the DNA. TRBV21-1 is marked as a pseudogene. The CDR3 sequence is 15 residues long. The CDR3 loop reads CASGRQGGSNQPQHF. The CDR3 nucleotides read TGTGCCAGCGGCAGACAGGGGGGATCCAATCAGCCCCAGCATTTT.

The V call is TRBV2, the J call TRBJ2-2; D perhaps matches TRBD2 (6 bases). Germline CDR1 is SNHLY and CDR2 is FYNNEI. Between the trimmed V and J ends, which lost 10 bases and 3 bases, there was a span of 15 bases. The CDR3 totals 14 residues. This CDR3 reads CATDGGGDTGELFF. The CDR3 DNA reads TGTGCCACCGACGGCGGAGGGGACACCGGGGAGCTGTTTTTT.

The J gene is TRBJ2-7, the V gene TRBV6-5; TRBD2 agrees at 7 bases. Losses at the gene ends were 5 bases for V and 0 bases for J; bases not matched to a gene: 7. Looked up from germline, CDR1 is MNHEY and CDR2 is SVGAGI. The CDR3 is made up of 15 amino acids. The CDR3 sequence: CASSPRGGTSYEQYF. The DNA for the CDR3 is TGTGCCAGCAGTCCCCGGGGAGGGACCTCCTACGAGCAGTACTTC.

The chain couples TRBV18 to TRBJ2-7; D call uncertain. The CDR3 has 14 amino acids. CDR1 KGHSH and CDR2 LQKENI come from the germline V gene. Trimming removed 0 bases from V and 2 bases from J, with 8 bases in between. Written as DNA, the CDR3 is TGTGCCAGCTCACCACCGGCAGATACCTACGAGCAGTACTTC. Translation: CASSPPADTYEQYF.

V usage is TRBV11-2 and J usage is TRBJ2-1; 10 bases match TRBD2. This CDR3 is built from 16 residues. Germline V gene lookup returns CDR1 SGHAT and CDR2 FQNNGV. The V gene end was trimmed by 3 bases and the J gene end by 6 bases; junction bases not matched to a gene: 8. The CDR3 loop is CASSFELAGGTNEQFF. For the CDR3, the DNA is TGTGCCAGCAGCTTTGAATTAGCGGGAGGCACCAATGAGCAGTTCTTC.